A selection of T cell receptor beta chains follows, all from one sample in a study of cytomegalovirus exposure and HLA in healthy donors. The method was immunoSEQ multiplex PCR; TCRdb's version includes in-frame clones alone and lacks a portion of them. The table has roughly 200,000 clones, 82% seen once. Input material: PBMCs. These receptors were taken from a woman in her thirties or forties in good health and CMV-seronegative. Each CDR3 is given with its conserved first and last residue. The D gene is left open where the match is weak. Size is omitted from some rows. Given values are once, few, many or a class for expanded clones.

V	J	D	size	DNA	CDR3
TRBV18	TRBJ1-2	.	once	TGTGCCAGCTCACCGGACAATGGCTATGGCTACACCTTC	CASSPDNGYGYTF
TRBV9	TRBJ2-3	TRBD1	.	TGTGCCAGCAGCGTAGAACAGGGGGCGAGGGATACGCAGTATTTT	CASSVEQGARDTQYF
TRBV19	TRBJ2-6	TRBD1	.	TGTGCCAGTAGTATAGTCCGACAGGGGTGGAACTCTGGGGCCAACGTCCTGACTTTC	CASSIVRQGWNSGANVLTF
TRBV9	TRBJ1-1	.	.	TGTGCCAGCAGCGTAGGGAGGTTGAACACTGAAGCTTTCTTT	CASSVGRLNTEAFF
TRBV21-1	TRBJ1-6	.	once	TGTGCCAGCAGCCCCCACAGGACCCCCTCCCTCCACTTT	CASSPHRTPSLHF
TRBV19	TRBJ1-2	TRBD1	.	TGTGCCAGTAGTACCCTGGGACAGGGGTTGAGGGGCTACACCTTC	CASSTLGQGLRGYTF
TRBV5-1	TRBJ2-7	.	.	TGCGCCAGCAGCGGCCCCTACGAGCAGTACTTC	CASSGPYEQYF
TRBV15	TRBJ2-2	.	.	TGTGCCACCAGCAGAGATCCCCCGGCCAGGGTTTCAACCGGGGAGCTGTTTTTT	CATSRDPPARVSTGELFF
TRBV10-3	TRBJ1-4	.	few	TGTGCCATCAGTGAGCCGGGTGCGGGGGAGTCGGGGGAAAAACTGTTTTTT	CAISEPGAGESGEKLFF
TRBV30	TRBJ1-2	.	.	TGTGCCTGGAGTGACGGACACCACTATGGCTACACCTTC	CAWSDGHHYGYTF
TRBV6-1	TRBJ1-2	.	.	TGTGCCAGCAGTGAAGCTGGGGGCGAGGTGAATGGCTACACCTTC	CASSEAGGEVNGYTF
TRBV4-2	TRBJ1-4	.	.	TGTGCCAGCAGCCAAGGGGGGGGGATACAACTGTTTTTT	CASSQGGGIQLFF
TRBV28	TRBJ1-1	.	once	TGTGCCAGCAGTTTAACCGGGGTAACTGAAGCTTTCTTT	CASSLTGVTEAFF
TRBV6-5	TRBJ2-3	.	.	TGTGCCAGCAGTTACTCGGCAGGGGCGAACACAGATACGCAGTATTTT	CASSYSAGANTDTQYF
TRBV28	TRBJ1-2	.	.	TGTGCCAGCAGTTTCGGTTCAGGCTATGGCTACACCTTC	CASSFGSGYGYTF
TRBV6-1	TRBJ1-6	.	.	TGTGCCAGCAGTGAATCTACTGTGCTTGCCCCTAATTCACCCCTCCACTTT	CASSESTVLAPNSPLHF
TRBV5-4	TRBJ2-3	TRBD2	.	TGTGCCAGCAGCGGGGGACTAGCGGGGGGGCCGGATACGCAGTATTTT	CASSGGLAGGPDTQYF
TRBV7-9	TRBJ1-1	.	.	TGTGCCAGCAGCTTAGGCCAGTACACTGAAGCTTTCTTT	CASSLGQYTEAFF
TRBV21-1	TRBJ1-1	.	.	TGTGCCAGCAGCCCACCAAGGGGTACTGAAGCTTTCTTT	CASSPPRGTEAFF
TRBV7-7	TRBJ2-7	TRBD1	.	TGTGCTAGCAGCCGCGACAGGGTGGGGGAGCAGTACTTC	CASSRDRVGEQYF
TRBV9	TRBJ1-5	.	.	TGTGCCAGCAGCAGGGACTCGGCGGGAGTTCAGCCCCAGCATTTT	CASSRDSAGVQPQHF
TRBV27	TRBJ1-5	TRBD1	once	TGTGCCAGCAGTTTTGGAGGGGGCGGTCAGCCCCAGCATTTT	CASSFGGGGQPQHF
TRBV21-1	TRBJ1-2	.	.	TGTGCCGTCTATAGGACAGGCTATGGCTACACCTTC	CAVYRTGYGYTF
TRBV23-1	TRBJ2-7	TRBD1	.	TGCGCCAGCAGCGGAACGGGACAGCCACTTTACGAGCAGTACTTC	CASSGTGQPLYEQYF
TRBV7-9	TRBJ2-5	TRBD2	.	TGTGCCAGCAGCTTTCCCCGGGGACTAGCCGGAGAGACCCAGTACTTC	CASSFPRGLAGETQYF
TRBV4-1	TRBJ1-5	.	.	TGCGCCAGCAGCCAAAGCGGGACGGACGCCCTTAGCAATCAGCCCCAGCATTTT	CASSQSGTDALSNQPQHF
TRBV5-1	TRBJ2-1	.	.	TGCGCCAGCAGCTTGGGGCATCAGAATGAGCAGTTCTTC	CASSLGHQNEQFF
TRBV4-3	TRBJ1-2	.	.	TGCGCCAGCAGCCCCGAAGGGGACATCTATGGCTACACCTTC	CASSPEGDIYGYTF
TRBV19	TRBJ1-1	TRBD1	few	TGTGCCAGTAGTATGGGACAGGGATGGGACACTGAAGCTTTCTTT	CASSMGQGWDTEAFF
TRBV19	TRBJ1-2	TRBD1	.	TGTGCCAGTAGTGCGAATGGACAGGCACGCGGCTACACCTTC	CASSANGQARGYTF
TRBV16	TRBJ1-2	.	.	TGTGCCAGCAGCCACCCCGTGCGGCCGGATGGCTACACCTTC	CASSHPVRPDGYTF